A selection of T cell receptor beta chains follows, all from one sample in a study of blood T cell repertoires in COVID-19. Produced via immunoSEQ multiplex PCR; TCRdb's table is partial and in-frame only. Among around 57,000 clones listed, more than 85% were seen once. The sample taken for sequencing was peripheral blood. These receptors originate from a man aged 45 to 65 with acute or convalescent COVID-19. Each CDR3 is given with its conserved first and last residue. The D gene is left open where the match is weak. Clone size, where shown, is once, few, many, or a class for clones that have expanded.

V: TRBV11-3
J: TRBJ2-2
D: TRBD1
size: -
DNA: TGTGCCAGCAGCTCAAGGGGGCATGGGACCGGGGAGCTGTTTTTT
CDR3: CASSSRGHGTGELFF

V: TRBV3-1/TRBV3-2
J: TRBJ2-2
D: TRBD2
size: -
DNA: TGTGCCAGCAGCCAACCCGGACTAGCTAGCACCGGGGAGCTGTTTTTT
CDR3: CASSQPGLASTGELFF

V: TRBV7-6
J: TRBJ1-5
D: -
size: -
DNA: TGTGCCAGCAGCCCAGAGGGCGGGGCCTCAAATCAGCCCCAGCATTTT
CDR3: CASSPEGGASNQPQHF

V: TRBV30
J: TRBJ1-1
D: TRBD1
size: -
DNA: TGTGCCTGGAGTAGGGGACAGGGGCCCTCCAGCACTGAAGCTTTCTTT
CDR3: CAWSRGQGPSSTEAFF

V: TRBV29-1
J: TRBJ2-5
D: TRBD1
size: -
DNA: TGCAGCGTTGGGGGACAGGGTGTCGGAGAGACCCAGTACTTC
CDR3: CSVGGQGVGETQYF

V: TRBV6-2/TRBV6-3
J: TRBJ1-2
D: -
size: -
DNA: TGTGCCAGCAGTTCGCCGCCGTTGCCACGGTATGGCTACACCTTC
CDR3: CASSSPPLPRYGYTF

V: TRBV9
J: TRBJ1-4
D: -
size: -
DNA: TGTGCCAGCAGCCCCCAGGGGACCCGTGAAAAACTGTTTTTT
CDR3: CASSPQGTREKLFF

V: TRBV7-2
J: TRBJ2-2
D: -
size: -
DNA: TGTGCCAGCAGCTTACTCCCGAACACCGGGGAGCTGTTTTTT
CDR3: CASSLLPNTGELFF

V: TRBV25-1
J: TRBJ2-2
D: -
size: -
DNA: TGTGCCAGCAGTGAATCGGCAGGGGCGTATACCGGGGAGCTGTTTTTT
CDR3: CASSESAGAYTGELFF

V: TRBV3-1/TRBV3-2
J: TRBJ1-2
D: -
size: few
DNA: TGTGCCAGCAGCCAAGCCCTAGACGCCAGCTATGGCTACACCTTC
CDR3: CASSQALDASYGYTF

V: TRBV5-1
J: TRBJ1-4
D: -
size: -
DNA: TGCGCCAGCAGCACCTACAGGGCGACTAATGAAAAACTGTTTTTT
CDR3: CASSTYRATNEKLFF

V: TRBV5-1
J: TRBJ2-7
D: TRBD2
size: -
DNA: TGCGCCAGCAGCTTACAAGCAGGGAGGGACGAGCAGTACTTC
CDR3: CASSLQAGRDEQYF

V: TRBV6-5
J: TRBJ2-1
D: TRBD2
size: -
DNA: TGTGCCAGCAGGCGAGCGGGAGAAGAGAATGAGCAGTTCTTC
CDR3: CASRRAGEENEQFF

V: TRBV30
J: TRBJ1-4
D: -
size: -
DNA: TGTGCCTGGAGTGTAGGGGGACCTCAGCCCCCAGGCGGTGAAAAACTGTTTTTT
CDR3: CAWSVGGPQPPGGEKLFF

V: TRBV27
J: TRBJ2-2
D: -
size: -
DNA: TGTGCCAGCAGTTTATCACCGGGCGCGGGGAACACCGGGGAGCTGTTTTTT
CDR3: CASSLSPGAGNTGELFF

V: TRBV6-5
J: TRBJ1-5
D: TRBD1
size: -
DNA: TGTGCCAGCAGCCGCAGGGGGGATCAGCCCCAGCATTTT
CDR3: CASSRRGDQPQHF

V: TRBV19
J: TRBJ1-6
D: -
size: once
DNA: TGTGCCAGTAACCGACAGGTTGATTCACCCCTCCACTTT
CDR3: CASNRQVDSPLHF

V: TRBV11-2
J: TRBJ2-3
D: TRBD2
size: once
DNA: TGTGCCAGCAGCTTGGGCGGGAGGGCCAGGGATACGCAGTATTTT
CDR3: CASSLGGRARDTQYF

V: TRBV2
J: TRBJ2-2
D: -
size: -
DNA: TGTGCCAGCAGACAGGCCCCCGGCGGGGAGCTGTTTTTT
CDR3: CASRQAPGGELFF

V: TRBV7-8
J: TRBJ2-3
D: TRBD2
size: -
DNA: TGTGCCAGCAGCTCCGCGGGACTAGCGGGAGGGTCTACGCAGTATTTT
CDR3: CASSSAGLAGGSTQYF

V: TRBV7-6
J: TRBJ2-2
D: -
size: -
DNA: TGTGCCAGCAGCTTAGGAGACACCGGGGAGCTGTTTTTT
CDR3: CASSLGDTGELFF

V: TRBV28
J: TRBJ1-1
D: -
size: -
DNA: TGTGCCAGCAGCCGCACAGGGAACACTGAAGCTTTCTTT
CDR3: CASSRTGNTEAFF

V: TRBV29-1
J: TRBJ1-1
D: TRBD1
size: -
DNA: TGCAGCGTAGACAGGGGGCAGGGTTGGGGCACTGAAGCTTTCTTT
CDR3: CSVDRGQGWGTEAFF

V: TRBV28
J: TRBJ1-6
D: TRBD1
size: -
DNA: TGTGCCAGCAGTTTTGGGACAGCCCTGGGCACCCTCCACTTT
CDR3: CASSFGTALGTLHF

V: TRBV27
J: TRBJ1-3
D: -
size: -
DNA: TGTGCCAGCAGCCAGAGTAGGGGAAAGAGCTCTGGAAACACCATATATTTT
CDR3: CASSQSRGKSSGNTIYF

V: TRBV18
J: TRBJ1-1
D: -
size: -
DNA: TGTGCCAGCTCACCACAGAGGGACACTGAAGCTTTCTTT
CDR3: CASSPQRDTEAFF

V: TRBV7-2
J: TRBJ1-1
D: -
size: -
DNA: TGTGCCAGCAGCTTAGGTGGGGGGTTCACTGAAGCTTTCTTT
CDR3: CASSLGGGFTEAFF

V: TRBV10-3
J: TRBJ2-6
D: TRBD1
size: -
DNA: TGTGCCATCAGCTCGGACAGGCCTTCTGGGGCCAACGTCCTGACTTTC
CDR3: CAISSDRPSGANVLTF

V: TRBV18
J: TRBJ2-2
D: -
size: -
DNA: TGTGCCAGCTCACCAATTTTAACAGGGAACACCGGGGAGCTGTTTTTT
CDR3: CASSPILTGNTGELFF

V: TRBV7-8
J: TRBJ1-1
D: -
size: -
DNA: TGTGCCAGCAGCTTAGTCGCGGGGGCAGGCACTGAAGCTTTCTTT
CDR3: CASSLVAGAGTEAFF

V: TRBV5-6
J: TRBJ1-2
D: -
size: -
DNA: TGTGCCAGCAGCACCGGACAGACTAACTATGGCTACACCTTC
CDR3: CASSTGQTNYGYTF

V: TRBV9
J: TRBJ1-2
D: TRBD1
size: -
DNA: TGTGCCAGTCAGACAGGGTTCTATGGCTACACCTTC
CDR3: CASQTGFYGYTF

V: TRBV30
J: TRBJ1-5
D: -
size: once
DNA: TGTGCCTGGAGTATACAGAATCAGCCCCAGCATTTT
CDR3: CAWSIQNQPQHF

V: TRBV7-8
J: TRBJ2-3
D: TRBD2
size: once
DNA: TGTGCCAGCAGCTTGGCTAGCGGGATGAGCACAGATACGCAGTATTTT
CDR3: CASSLASGMSTDTQYF

V: TRBV7-2
J: TRBJ2-1
D: -
size: once
DNA: TGTGCCAGCCGATCACGGGGTGAGCAGTTCTTC
CDR3: CASRSRGEQFF

V: TRBV7-9
J: TRBJ1-5
D: TRBD1
size: -
DNA: TGTGCCAGCAGCCTCGGGACAGGGCCCAAACAGCCCCAGCATTTT
CDR3: CASSLGTGPKQPQHF